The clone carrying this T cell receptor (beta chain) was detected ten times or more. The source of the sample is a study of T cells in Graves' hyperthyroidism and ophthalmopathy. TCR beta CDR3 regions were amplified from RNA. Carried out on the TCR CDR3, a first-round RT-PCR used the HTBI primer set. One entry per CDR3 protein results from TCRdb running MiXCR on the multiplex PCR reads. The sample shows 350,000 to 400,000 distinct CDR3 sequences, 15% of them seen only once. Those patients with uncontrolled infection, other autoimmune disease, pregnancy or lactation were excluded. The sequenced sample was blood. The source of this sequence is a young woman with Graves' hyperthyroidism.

CDR3 sequence reads: CASSLTSGSRYNEQFF. In nucleotides, the CDR3 is TGTGCCAGCAGCTTGACTAGCGGGAGTAGGTACAATGAGCAGTTCTTC. The chain joins TRBV7-2 to TRBJ2-1, with TRBD2 matching over 12 bases. The CDR3 extends over 16 amino acids. Germline trimming cut 3 bases from V and 4 bases from J; bases unmatched to any gene: 4. Germline V gene sequence: CDR1 SGHTA, CDR2 FQGNSA.